Listed below are T cell receptor beta chains from one sample, sequenced in a study of a mutant IDH1 vaccine in newly diagnosed glioma. Their antigens are not known. TCRdb's copy holds only in-frame clones and misses some; the assay was immunoSEQ multiplex PCR. There are around 76,000 clones in the sample; approximately 85% occur only once, and 0.6% to 0.95% lies in the top ten. Here the sequenced sample was PBMCs, taken from a glioma patient whose treatment included an IDH1 peptide vaccine. All receptors come from a woman in her fifties or sixties with glioma. CDR3s include the opening cysteine and the closing phenylalanine or tryptophan. The D gene is left open where the match is weak. A clone size is listed for some rows: how often the clone was seen (once, few, many), or a class if it is expanded.

>TRBV28|TRBJ2-7|.|.|15
CASSLDRSNSYEQYF
TGTGCCAGCAGCTTAGACAGGTCAAACTCCTACGAGCAGTACTTC
>TRBV19|TRBJ1-5|TRBD1|.|17
CASSIVTGYYSNQPQHF
TGTGCCAGTAGTATAGTGACAGGGTACTATAGCAATCAGCCCCAGCATTTT
>TRBV6-6|TRBJ1-5|.|few|12
CASKGSNQPQHF
TGTGCCAGCAAAGGTAGCAATCAGCCCCAGCATTTT
>TRBV2|TRBJ1-4|.|once|15
CASSERTEGGEKLFF
TGTGCCAGCAGTGAAAGGACCGAGGGGGGTGAAAAACTGTTTTTT
>TRBV19|TRBJ2-3|TRBD2|.|14
CASHSGRDGITQYF
TGTGCCAGTCATAGCGGGAGGGATGGCATTACGCAGTATTTT
>TRBV6-1|TRBJ1-5|TRBD1|.|14
CASSIQGAHQPQHF
TGTGCCAGCAGTATACAGGGGGCGCATCAGCCCCAGCATTTT
>TRBV11-2|TRBJ2-1|.|.|13
CASSLTEYNEQFF
TGTGCCAGCAGCTTAACGGAATACAATGAGCAGTTCTTC
>TRBV5-4|TRBJ2-5|.|.|15
CASSSGAGGQETQYF
TGTGCCAGCAGCTCGGGGGCTGGGGGGCAGGAGACCCAGTACTTC
>TRBV9|TRBJ2-3|.|.|12
CASSVSTDTQYF
TGTGCCAGCAGCGTCAGCACAGATACGCAGTATTTT
>TRBV28|TRBJ2-5|.|.|11
CASTRGETQYF
TGTGCCAGCACCCGAGGGGAGACCCAGTACTTC
>TRBV7-9|TRBJ2-2|.|once|13
CASSLGSIGELFF
TGTGCCAGCAGCTTAGGTAGCATCGGGGAGCTGTTTTTT
>TRBV28|TRBJ1-2|TRBD1|once|17
CASSPRGRGRANYGYTF
TGTGCCAGCAGTCCCCGAGGCAGGGGGAGAGCTAACTATGGCTACACCTTC
>TRBV20-1|TRBJ2-7|.|.|11
CSAPSPYEQYF
TGCAGTGCTCCTTCCCCGTACGAGCAGTACTTC
>TRBV28|TRBJ2-4|.|few|13
CASKDQPLNIQYF
TGTGCCAGCAAGGACCAGCCCTTAAACATTCAGTACTTC
>TRBV6-1|TRBJ2-7|.|.|15
CASSEFVGRTYEQYF
TGTGCCAGCAGTGAATTCGTTGGCCGAACCTACGAGCAGTACTTC
>TRBV19|TRBJ1-1|TRBD1|once|14
CASSSIRGSTEAFF
TGTGCCAGTAGTTCGATCAGGGGGTCCACTGAAGCTTTCTTT
>TRBV28|TRBJ2-5|.|.|13
CASSFGGGETQYF
TGTGCCAGCAGTTTTGGAGGCGGGGAGACCCAGTACTTC
>TRBV13|TRBJ1-1|TRBD1|.|13
CASSLQGASEAFF
TGTGCCAGCAGCTTACAGGGGGCATCTGAAGCTTTCTTT
>TRBV5-5|TRBJ2-5|.|.|13
CASSFSRVETQYF
TGTGCCAGCAGCTTTTCGAGGGTGGAGACCCAGTACTTC
>TRBV5-4|TRBJ1-5|.|.|15
CASSLKGVDNQPQHF
TGTGCCAGCAGCTTGAAGGGGGTGGACAATCAGCCCCAGCATTTT
>TRBV7-3|TRBJ2-5|TRBD1|.|14
CASSPGTGGETQYF
TGTGCCAGCAGCCCAGGGACAGGAGGAGAGACCCAGTACTTC
>TRBV11-2|TRBJ1-4|TRBD1|.|14
CASSRDRGTRRLFF
TGTGCCAGCAGCAGGGACAGGGGCACTCGGAGGCTGTTTTTT
>TRBV6-1|TRBJ2-7|TRBD2|.|13
CAGTSGPTYEQYF
TGTGCCGGGACTAGCGGGCCCACCTACGAGCAGTACTTC
>TRBV11-2|TRBJ1-3|.|.|14
CASRTYDSGNTIYF
TGTGCCAGCAGGACCTATGACTCTGGAAACACCATATATTTT
>TRBV25-1|TRBJ2-5|.|.|16
CASSAGWGHHQETQYF
TGTGCCAGCAGTGCGGGATGGGGGCACCACCAAGAGACCCAGTACTTC
>TRBV6-1|TRBJ1-1|.|.|13
CASNGRRNTEAFF
TGTGCCAGCAACGGCAGGAGAAACACTGAAGCTTTCTTT
>TRBV9|TRBJ2-1|TRBD2|.|17
CASSVDPGLALRGEQFF
TGTGCCAGCAGCGTTGATCCGGGACTAGCCCTAAGGGGGGAGCAGTTCTTC
>TRBV11-1|TRBJ2-7|TRBD2|.|14
CASSLAGATYEQYF
TGTGCCAGCAGCTTGGCGGGAGCTACCTACGAGCAGTACTTC
>TRBV5-1|TRBJ2-7|TRBD1|.|15
CASSLASGTVYEQYF
TGCGCCAGCAGCTTGGCCTCCGGGACAGTCTACGAGCAGTACTTC
>TRBV5-5|TRBJ1-2|.|.|15
CASSLSTGAGYGYTF
TGTGCCAGCAGCTTGAGTACGGGGGCCGGGTATGGCTACACCTTC
>TRBV5-6|TRBJ2-5|.|.|13
CASSSGPQGTQYF
TGTGCCAGCAGCTCCGGGCCCCAAGGGACCCAGTACTTC
>TRBV7-9|TRBJ2-4|.|.|17
CASSLGVSVSPENIQYF
TGTGCCAGCAGCTTAGGGGTTAGCGTCTCTCCCGAAAACATTCAGTACTTC